The subject of this entry is one TCR beta chain. The data were taken from a study of T cell changes during pregnancy in multiple sclerosis. Germline CDR1 and CDR2: SGHRS and YFSETQ. Unmatched junction bases numbered 12, after V lost 4 bases and J lost 6 bases. The CDR3 loop spans 16 amino acids. Produced via immunoSEQ multiplex PCR; TCRdb's table is partial and in-frame only. The sample holds some 70,000 clones, 85% to 95% seen once. Sequenced here: peripheral blood, sampled in the second trimester of pregnancy. The source of this sequence is a female donor in good health, enrolled as a control in a pregnancy study. This rearrangement joins TRBV5-1 to TRBJ2-3; 9 bases line up with TRBD2. The CDR3 reads CASSPFVAGGLDTQYF. CDR3 DNA: TGCGCCAGCAGCCCCTTTGTGGCGGGGGGGCTGGATACGCAGTATTTT.